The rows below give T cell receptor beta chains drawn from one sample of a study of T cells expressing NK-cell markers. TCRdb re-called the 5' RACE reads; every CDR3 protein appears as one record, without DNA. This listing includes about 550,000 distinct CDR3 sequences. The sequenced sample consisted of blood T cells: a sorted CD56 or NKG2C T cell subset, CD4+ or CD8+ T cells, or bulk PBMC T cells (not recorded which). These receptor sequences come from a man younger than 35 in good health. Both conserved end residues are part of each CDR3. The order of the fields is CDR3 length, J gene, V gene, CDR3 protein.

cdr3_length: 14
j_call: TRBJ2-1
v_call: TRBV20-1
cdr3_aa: CSASVVLSYNEQFF

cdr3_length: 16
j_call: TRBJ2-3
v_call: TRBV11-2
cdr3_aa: CASSSLSTESTDTQYF

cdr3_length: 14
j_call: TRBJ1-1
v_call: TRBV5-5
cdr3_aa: CASSTGAGSTEAFF

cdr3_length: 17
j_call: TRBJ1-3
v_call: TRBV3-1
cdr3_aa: CASSRRRGFLRWDTIYF

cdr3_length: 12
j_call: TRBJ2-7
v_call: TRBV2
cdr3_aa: CASSAGGDEQYF

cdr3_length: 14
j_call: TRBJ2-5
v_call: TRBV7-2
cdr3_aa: CASSSGGDGETQYF

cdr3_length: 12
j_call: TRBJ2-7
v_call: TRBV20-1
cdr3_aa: CSARTRDYEQYF

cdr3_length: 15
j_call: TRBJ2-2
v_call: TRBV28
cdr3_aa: CASSLRGRYPGELFF

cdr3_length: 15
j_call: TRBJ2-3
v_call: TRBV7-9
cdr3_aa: CASSFVRGNTDTQYF

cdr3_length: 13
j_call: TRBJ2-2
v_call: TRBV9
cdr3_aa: CASNRGGAGELFF

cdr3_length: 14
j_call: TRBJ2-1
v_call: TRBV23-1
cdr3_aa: CASAGRVMYNEQFF

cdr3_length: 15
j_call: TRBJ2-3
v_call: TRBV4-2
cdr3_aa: CASSQGQGKADTQYF

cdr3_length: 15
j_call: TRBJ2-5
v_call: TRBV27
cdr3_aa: CASSSRQGGEETQYF

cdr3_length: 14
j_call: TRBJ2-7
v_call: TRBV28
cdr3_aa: CASRVTGGLNEQYF

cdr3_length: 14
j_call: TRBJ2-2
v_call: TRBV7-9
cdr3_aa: CASSFGGSLGELFF

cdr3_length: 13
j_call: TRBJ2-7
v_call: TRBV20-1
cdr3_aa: CSAWTSANYEQYF

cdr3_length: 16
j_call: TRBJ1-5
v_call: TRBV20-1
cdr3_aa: CSASRQGQYSNQPQHF

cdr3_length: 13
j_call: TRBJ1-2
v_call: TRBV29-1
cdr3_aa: CSVTGGKDYGYTF

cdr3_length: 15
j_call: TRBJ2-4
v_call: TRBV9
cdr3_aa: CASSVDEAGGYIQYF

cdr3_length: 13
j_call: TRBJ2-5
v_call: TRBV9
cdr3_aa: CASSDPNKETQYF